The 21 T cell receptor beta chains below all came from one sample that was sequenced in a study of cytomegalovirus exposure and HLA in healthy donors. The PCR made use of 60 Vbeta and 13 Jbeta primers. Produced via immunoSEQ multiplex PCR; TCRdb's table is partial and in-frame only. Among roughly 97,000 clones listed, about 79% were seen once. Sequenced material: PBMCs. Receptor source: a man aged 55-75 years in good health and CMV-seropositive.

V is TRBV28 and J is TRBJ1-5; D is possibly TRBD1 (5 bases). The CDR3 length is 15 residues. Germline V lookup: CDR1 MDHEN, CDR2 SYDVKM. Deletions cut 5 bases from V and 7 bases from J, with 18 bases between. The CDR3 coding sequence is TGTGCCAGCAGTACGACATTCCCCGGGGGACAGCCCCAGCATTTT. Encoded protein: CASSTTFPGGQPQHF.

J is TRBJ2-2 and V is TRBV4-3, with 8 nucleotides matching TRBD1. CDR3 length: 17 amino acids. The junction had 8 bases not matched to a gene; V was cut back by 2 bases and J by 3 bases. The germline V gene encodes CDR1 LGHNA and CDR2 YSLEER. The CDR3 sequence: CASSQNQGARDTGELFF. The CDR3, as DNA: TGCGCCAGCAGCCAAAACCAGGGGGCGCGGGACACCGGGGAGCTGTTTTTT.

This chain connects TRBV14 to TRBJ1-4; D call uncertain. V was trimmed by 6 bases and J by 4 bases, leaving 9 bases between them. The CDR3 runs 13 residues. Germline V gene lookup returns CDR1 SGHDN and CDR2 FVKESK. The CDR3 is CASSRGLNEKLFF. In nucleotides, the CDR3 is TGTGCCAGCAGTAGAGGGCTTAATGAAAAACTGTTTTTT.

The rearrangement joins TRBV5-1 to TRBJ2-2; tentatively, D is TRBD1 (6 bases). CDR1 and CDR2 (germline): SGHRS, YFSETQ. This CDR3 has 15 amino acids. Trimming took off 5 bases at V and 0 bases at J, with 11 bases between the two ends. The CDR3 loop is CASRAGTTNTGELFF. Here the CDR3 DNA reads TGCGCCAGCAGAGCCGGGACAACGAACACCGGGGAGCTGTTTTTT. The full variable domain, completed using reference TRBV5-1 and TRBJ2-2, is KAGVTQTPRYLIKTRGQQVTLSCSPISGHRSVSWYQQTPGQGLQFLFEYFSETQRNKGNFPGRFSGRQFSNSRSEMNVSTLELGDSALYLCASRAGTTNTGELFFGEGSRLTVL.

The chain combines TRBV2 with TRBJ2-2; 11 bases map to TRBD1. CDR1 is SNHLY, CDR2 FYNNEI, per germline. The CDR3 runs 14 residues. The J segment lost 3 bases and the V segment lost 9 bases, leaving 3 bases of the junction unmatched. Here the CDR3 reads CASRTGGDTGELFF. The CDR3 region has the DNA TGTGCCAGTAGGACAGGGGGCGACACCGGGGAGCTGTTTTTT.

The rearrangement joins TRBV27 to TRBJ2-7; 9 nucleotides line up with TRBD1. CDR3 length: 16 residues. The germline V gene has CDR1 MNHEY and CDR2 SMNVEV (reference sequence). Trimming at V came to 3 bases and at J to 0 bases, leaving 6 bases not matched to a gene. CDR3 amino acids: CASSFSGQGSSYEQYF. The CDR3 nucleotides read TGTGCCAGCAGTTTCTCGGGACAGGGAAGCTCCTACGAGCAGTACTTC.

The rearrangement uses TRBV27 and TRBJ2-7; D is possibly TRBD1 (6 bases). The CDR3 is made up of 14 amino acids. Germline CDR1 is MNHEY and CDR2 is SMNVEV (reference sequence). The V end was cut by 2 bases, the J end by 7 bases, with 15 bases between. CDR3 sequence: CASSLIRGSGEQYF. The CDR3 DNA sequence: TGTGCCAGCAGTTTAATCAGGGGTTCTGGGGAGCAGTACTTC.

The chain joins TRBV30 to TRBJ1-6; no firm D call. CDR1 is GTSNPN, CDR2 SVGIG, per germline (reference sequence). The CDR3 has 13 residues. V was shortened by 0 bases and J by 10 bases, with 10 bases between the two germline ends. The CDR3 bases are TGTGCCTGGAGTGTGGCGGCGCGGTCACCCCTCCACTTT. Translating gives CAWSVAARSPLHF.

The chain combines TRBV25-1 with TRBJ1-1, with D tentatively TRBD1 (5 bases). Germline V lookup: CDR1 MGHDK, CDR2 SYGVNS. The CDR3 loop spans 15 amino acids. Trimming left V 5 bases short and J 0 bases short, with 13 bases between. The DNA of the CDR3 is TGTGCCAGCAGTCAGCAGCAGGGCCTGAACACTGAAGCTTTCTTT. Residues: CASSQQQGLNTEAFF.

The chain links TRBV5-1 to TRBJ2-7, with 8 bases aligning to TRBD2. V was clipped by 2 bases and J by 0 bases; unmatched bases: 10. CDR1 SGHRS and CDR2 YFSETQ come from the germline V gene. This CDR3 is built from 17 residues. The CDR3 nucleotides are TGCGCCAGCAGCTTAGATCCGCGGGGGGACCCCTCCTACGAGCAGTACTTC. This sequence encodes CASSLDPRGDPSYEQYF.

This clone was observed a handful of times. Here the CDR3 reads CASSPAGTNYGYTF. The CDR3 DNA is TGTGCCAGCTCACCAGCAGGAACTAACTATGGCTACACCTTC. The chain uses TRBV18 and TRBJ1-2, with D uncertain. CDR1 is KGHSH, CDR2 LQKENI, per germline. This CDR3 region has 14 residues. The V gene lost 2 bases and the J gene lost 0 bases, with 7 bases spanning the gap.

This CDR3 reads CASSPWDPGQGGNTIYF. CDR3 nucleotide sequence: TGTGCCAGCAGCCCGTGGGACCCGGGACAGGGCGGCAACACCATATATTTT. The chain recombines TRBV7-6 with TRBJ1-3; 9 positions match TRBD1. The ends lost 5 bases at V and 7 bases at J; junction bases unmatched: 15. Germline V CDR1 and CDR2: SGHVS, FNYEAQ. The CDR3 is 17 residues long. The variable domain in full, with the rest retrieved from reference TRBV7-6 and TRBJ1-3, is GAGVSQSPRYKVTKRGQDVALRCDPISGHVSLYWYRQALGQGPEFLTYFNYEAQQDKSGLPNDRFSAERPEGSISTLTIQRTEQRDSAMYRCASSPWDPGQGGNTIYFGEGSWLTVV.

This chain links TRBV29-1 with TRBJ1-1; D gene ambiguous. Germline V gene lookup returns CDR1 SQVTM and CDR2 ANQGSEA. The CDR3 runs 11 residues. V lost 5 bases to trimming and J lost 4 bases, with 8 bases between them. The CDR3 protein is CSVPSGTEAFF. The CDR3, as DNA: TGCAGCGTTCCGTCCGGCACTGAAGCTTTCTTT.

This clone occurred a few times. DNA for the CDR3: TGTGCCAGCAGCCGACGGCGACTAAGCACTGAAGCTTTCTTT. This translates into CASSRRRLSTEAFF. The chain couples TRBV6-5 to TRBJ1-1; D ambiguous. V dropped 6 bases and J dropped 4 bases, with 15 bases sitting between them. The CDR3 contains 14 residues. Germline V gives CDR1 MNHEY, CDR2 SVGAGI.

This chain connects TRBV30 to TRBJ2-1; 8 bases match TRBD2. This CDR3 spans 14 amino acids. In germline, CDR1 is GTSNPN, CDR2 SVGIG (reference sequence). V was pared by 0 bases and J by 9 bases, with 7 bases of the junction left unmatched. The CDR3 region has the DNA TGTGCCTGGAGTGTACTTAGCGGGGCGGGTGAGCAGTTCTTC. This encodes CAWSVLSGAGEQFF.

The chain has TRBV10-2 and TRBJ1-6; 9 bases are a match to TRBD1. Germline V lookup: CDR1 WSHSY, CDR2 SAAADI. V lost 6 bases, J lost 9 bases, and 0 bases stayed unmatched. The CDR3 runs to 12 residues. In DNA form, the CDR3 reads TGCGCCAGCAGGGACAGGGGTTCACCCCTCCACTTT. Its translation is CASRDRGSPLHF.

The rearrangement uses TRBV7-8 and TRBJ2-2, with 7 bases lining up with TRBD2. This CDR3 has 14 amino acids. V was clipped by 4 bases and J by 4 bases; unmatched bases: 3. The V gene's germline CDR1 is SGHVS and CDR2 FQNEAQ. The CDR3 spells CASSWGGGTGELFF. CDR3 in DNA: TGTGCCAGCAGCTGGGGCGGGGGCACCGGGGAGCTGTTTTTT.

The V and J genes are TRBV5-1 and TRBJ1-4; 7 positions match TRBD1. The V gene end was trimmed by 0 bases and the J gene end by 8 bases; junction bases not matched to a gene: 7. Germline V gene sequence: CDR1 SGHRS, CDR2 YFSETQ. This CDR3 region has 15 residues. The CDR3 region is CASSLGTGTVEKLFF. CDR3 in DNA: TGCGCCAGCAGCTTGGGAACCGGGACAGTCGAAAAACTGTTTTTT.

The chain joins TRBV9 to TRBJ2-2, with D perhaps TRBD1 (6 bases). The CDR3 length is 14 residues. Germline-derived CDR1 and CDR2 are SGDLS and YYNGEE. V was clipped by 5 bases and J by 6 bases, with 14 bases between them. The CDR3 DNA reads TGTGCCAGCAGTTTGGGGGCACCAGCCGGGGAGCTGTTTTTT. It translates to CASSLGAPAGELFF.

Concerning this clone itself: At one boundary the junction diverges from the germline segment, which might be a read error. In the same sample, other DNA sequences code for this CDR3. This chain uses TRBV6-5 with TRBJ2-7; 10 bases are shared with TRBD1. This CDR3 spans 15 amino acids. Germline V gene lookup returns CDR1 MNHEY and CDR2 SVGAGI. Here the CDR3 DNA reads TGTGCCAGCAGATATTCGACAGGGGGCGGTTACGAGCAATACTTC. Amino acid sequence: CASRYSTGGGYEQYF.

This clone was picked up a small number of times. This chain links TRBV9 with TRBJ2-3, with a weak D call TRBD1 (5 bases). This CDR3 has 12 residues. V was trimmed by 6 bases and J by 6 bases, leaving 11 bases between them. Germline V CDR1 and CDR2: SGDLS, YYNGEE. This chain's CDR3 is CASTQGSDTQYF. The CDR3 DNA reads TGTGCCAGCACTCAGGGCAGCGATACGCAGTATTTT.